A single sample gave rise to the 2 T cell receptor beta chains below, sequenced in a study of CD8 T cells in ankylosing spondylitis. Their specific antigens are unknown. Using its own MiXCR run on the 5' RACE reads, TCRdb lists one record per CDR3 protein. Of fewer than 550,000 distinct CDR3 sequences listed, approximately 5% are singletons. Points from the study as a whole: Typical of ankylosing spondylitis blood, it appeared, was a TCR beta motif of about eight highly homologous variants.

Sequenced input: blood, either unsorted or a sorted T cell fraction (not recorded which). The source is a male donor with ankylosing spondylitis.

In this sample, this clonotype turned up many times. The rearrangement links TRBV27 to TRBJ1-1, with unresolved D. V lost 7 bases and J lost 1, with 10 bases in between. The germline gives CDR1 MNHEY, CDR2 SMNVEV (reference sequence). The CDR3 sequence is 13 residues long. The CDR3 region has the DNA TGTGCCAGCACTAATAAGGAGAACACTGAAGCTTTCTTT. Translation gives CASTNKENTEAFF.

This clonotype was seen at least ten times. The chain combines TRBV18 with TRBJ2-7; the match to TRBD1 covers 7 bases. The CDR3 runs 14 residues. Germline V gene lookup returns CDR1 KGHSH and CDR2 LQKENI. J was trimmed by 2 bases and V by 3 bases; bases with no gene match: 4. In DNA form, the CDR3 reads TGTGCCAGCTCACCGGGGACAGCCCCCTACGAGCAGTACTTC. Its translation: CASSPGTAPYEQYF. Using reference TRBV18 and TRBJ2-7 for the parts outside the CDR3, the full variable domain is NAGVMQNPRHLVRRRGQEARLRCSPMKGHSHVYWYRQLPEEGLKFMVYLQKENIIDESGMPKERFSAEFPKEGPSILRIQQVVRGDSAAYFCASSPGTAPYEQYFGPGTRLTVT.